The clone carrying this T cell receptor (beta chain) was counted only a few times. The immunoSEQ assay was v3. The assay was immunoSEQ multiplex PCR, and TCRdb's table has in-frame clones only and misses some. The table has some 90,000 clones, 55% to 75% seen once; the top ten hold 9.5% to 12%. This sample stems from a study of TIL therapy for anti-PD-1-resistant metastatic lung cancer. The CDR3 is made up of 12 amino acids. Per germline, CDR1 MDHEN and CDR2 SYDVKM. Between the trimmed V and J ends, which lost 3 bases and 13 bases, there was a span of 10 bases. The time point: pre-treatment sample, taken before nivolumab and TIL therapy. The tumor samples were excised metastases, mostly pleural nodules or supraclavicular lymph nodes.

The V gene is TRBV28, the J gene TRBJ1-6; D unclear. The source material was tumor tissue, sampled at baseline. The receptor comes from a person aged 25 to 85 with non-small cell lung cancer. The CDR3 DNA reads TGTGCCAGCAGTTTGGACGTAGCTCCCCTCCACTTT. This gives the protein CASSLDVAPLHF.